The 19 T cell receptor beta chains given below trace back to one sample, sequenced in a study of cytomegalovirus exposure and HLA in healthy donors. In the PCR, 60 Vbeta and 13 Jbeta primers were used. TCRdb keeps only in-frame clones here, not all; method: immunoSEQ multiplex PCR. The sample yields about 160,000 clones, 75% to 85% seen once. Sequenced: PBMCs. Receptor source: a human donor in good health.

This clone was detected only a few times. V usage is TRBV9 and J usage is TRBJ2-1; TRBD2 agrees at 9 bases. V was pared by 3 bases and J by 0 bases, with 7 bases of the junction left unmatched. The germline gives CDR1 SGDLS, CDR2 YYNGEE. The CDR3 loop spans 17 amino acids. This CDR3 reads CASSGASGTSSYNEQFF. In DNA, the CDR3 is TGTGCCAGCAGCGGAGCTAGCGGGACTAGCTCCTACAATGAGCAGTTCTTC.

The chain joins TRBV18 to TRBJ2-2, with D possibly matching TRBD1 (6 bases). The germline V and J ends were trimmed by 0 bases and 5 bases, with 13 bases remaining between them. From germline, CDR1 is KGHSH and CDR2 LQKENI. This CDR3 is built from 16 residues. CDR3: CASSPPNRVATGELFF. DNA for the CDR3: TGTGCCAGCTCACCACCGAACAGGGTAGCGACCGGGGAGCTGTTTTTT.

The chain employs TRBV5-4 and TRBJ2-7, with 9 bases aligning to TRBD1. From germline, CDR1 is SGHNT and CDR2 YYREEE (reference sequence). The CDR3 loop spans 15 amino acids. After removal of 0 bases from V and 5 bases from J, the junction contained 6 bases not matched to a gene. The CDR3 DNA reads TGTGCCAGCAGCTTGGGACAGGGGGTGGTCGACGAGCAGTACTTC. Amino acid sequence: CASSLGQGVVDEQYF.

The gene calls are TRBV29-1 and TRBJ2-1; D is undetermined. The ends were cut back, 3 bases at V and 7 bases at J, with 13 bases in the middle. This CDR3 comprises 13 residues. From germline, CDR1 is SQVTM and CDR2 ANQGSEA. The DNA of the CDR3 is TGCAGCGTTGACGAACTTCGTGCGAATGAGCAGTTCTTC. Translation gives CSVDELRANEQFF.

The chain employs TRBV29-1 and TRBJ2-7; tentative D call: TRBD1 (6 bases). The germline V gene encodes CDR1 SQVTM and CDR2 ANQGSEA. With 6 bases removed from V and 1 base from J, the gap between germline ends came to 16 bases. CDR3 length equals 14 residues. The CDR3 region has the DNA TGCAGCGTATTTGAAGGAGACAGGTCCTACGAGCAGTACTTC. Amino acids: CSVFEGDRSYEQYF.

The chain links TRBV15 to TRBJ1-2; TRBD1 might be the D (5 bases). Trimming removed 0 bases from V and 8 bases from J, with 13 bases in between. CDR1 LNHNV and CDR2 YYDKDF come from the germline V gene (reference sequence). This CDR3 region has 14 residues. CDR3 sequence reads: CATSRDWDSVGYTF. For the CDR3, the DNA is TGTGCCACCAGCAGAGATTGGGACTCCGTGGGCTACACCTTC. Full variable domain (outside the CDR3, taken from reference TRBV15 and TRBJ1-2): DAMVIQNPRYQVTQFGKPVTLSCSQTLNHNVMYWYQQKSSQAPKLLFHYYDKDFNNEADTPDNFQSRRPNTSFCFLDIRSPGLGDTAMYLCATSRDWDSVGYTFGSGTRLTVV.

This chain connects TRBV5-5 to TRBJ2-1; D might be TRBD2 (5 bases). The germline CDR1 and CDR2 sequences are SGHKS and YYEKEE (reference sequence). V lost 1 base and J 0 bases, leaving 11 bases between the germline ends. This CDR3 region has 16 residues. In DNA, the CDR3 is TGTGCCAGCAGCTTGTTAGCGAGTAGCTCCTACAATGAGCAGTTCTTC. Its protein product is CASSLLASSSYNEQFF. Supplemented by reference TRBV5-5 and TRBJ2-1, the full variable domain reads DAGVTQSPTHLIKTRGQQVTLRCSPISGHKSVSWYQQVLGQGPQFIFQYYEKEERGRGNFPDRFSARQFPNYSSELNVNALLLGDSALYLCASSLLASSSYNEQFFGPGTRLTVL.

The chain joins TRBV30 to TRBJ1-4, with 12 bases matching TRBD1. The J segment lost 7 bases and the V segment lost 2 bases, leaving 2 bases of the junction unmatched. This CDR3 has 14 residues. CDR1 is GTSNPN and CDR2 is SVGIG in the germline V gene (reference sequence). Here the CDR3 reads CAWSPGQGAEKLFF. Here the CDR3 DNA reads TGTGCCTGGAGTCCGGGACAGGGGGCTGAAAAACTGTTTTTT.

The CDR3 nucleotides read TGCGCCAGCAGCCAAGAATTTCAGGGGAGCTATGGCTACACCTTC. This encodes CASSQEFQGSYGYTF. The chain links TRBV4-3 to TRBJ1-2, with D possibly being TRBD1 (6 bases). Between the trimmed V and J ends, which lost 0 bases and 4 bases, there was a span of 12 bases. The CDR3 consists of 15 residues. Germline CDR1 is LGHNA and CDR2 is YSLEER.

The V gene is TRBV4-1, the J gene TRBJ2-1; 7 nucleotides agree with TRBD1. J lost 5 bases, V lost 1 base, and 5 bases had no gene match. The CDR3 has 15 amino acids. Germline V gene sequence: CDR1 MGHRA, CDR2 YSYEKL. CDR3 in amino acids: CASSQGQGTNNEQFF. The CDR3 DNA reads TGCGCCAGCAGCCAAGGACAGGGAACTAACAATGAGCAGTTCTTC.

This clone has a handful of counts. The chain carries TRBV5-1 and TRBJ2-2, with 7 bases that match TRBD1. The V segment lost 0 bases and the J segment 5 bases; nucleotides outside the gene matches: 1. Per germline, CDR1 SGHRS and CDR2 YFSETQ. The CDR3 is 14 residues long. The chain's CDR3 is CASSLVQGTGELFF. In nucleotides, the CDR3 is TGCGCCAGCAGCTTGGTACAGGGGACCGGGGAGCTGTTTTTT. The full variable domain, its missing parts supplied by reference TRBV5-1 and TRBJ2-2, is KAGVTQTPRYLIKTRGQQVTLSCSPISGHRSVSWYQQTPGQGLQFLFEYFSETQRNKGNFPGRFSGRQFSNSRSEMNVSTLELGDSALYLCASSLVQGTGELFFGEGSRLTVL.

The chain has TRBV27 and TRBJ2-7, with D maybe TRBD2 (7 bases). This CDR3 region has 16 residues. The V gene's germline CDR1 is MNHEY and CDR2 SMNVEV (reference sequence). V shed 5 bases and J shed 5 bases, with 22 bases lying between them. This CDR3 is CASSAPGRGYSNEQYF. Here the CDR3 DNA reads TGTGCCAGCAGTGCCCCAGGGAGGGGGTATTCGAACGAGCAGTACTTC.

This sequence joins TRBV6-5 and TRBJ1-4; 10 bases are shared with TRBD1. The trim removed 5 bases at V and 8 bases at J, leaving 5 bases unmatched. This CDR3 spans 14 amino acids. CDR1 MNHEY and CDR2 SVGAGI come from the germline V gene. CDR3 amino acids: CASSEGTGDEKLFF. CDR3 DNA: TGTGCCAGCAGTGAAGGGACAGGGGACGAAAAACTGTTTTTT.

This clone was detected only once. The chain recombines TRBV18 with TRBJ2-3; 10 bases are a match to TRBD2. The CDR3 has 18 residues. The germline gives CDR1 KGHSH, CDR2 LQKENI. After removal of 4 bases from V and 6 bases from J, the junction contained 16 bases not matched to a gene. CDR3 DNA: TGTGCCAGCTCACTCCAAGCGGGAGGGCCGAGTAGGGCGGATACGCAGTATTTT. Translation: CASSLQAGGPSRADTQYF. Variable domain in full (rest from reference TRBV18 and TRBJ2-3): NAGVMQNPRHLVRRRGQEARLRCSPMKGHSHVYWYRQLPEEGLKFMVYLQKENIIDESGMPKERFSAEFPKEGPSILRIQQVVRGDSAAYFCASSLQAGGPSRADTQYFGPGTRLTVL.

The chain joins TRBV6-5 to TRBJ1-1; D is undetermined. This CDR3 contains 13 residues. The germline CDR1 and CDR2 sequences are MNHEY and SVGAGI. The V end was cut by 8 bases, the J end by 2 bases, with 12 bases between. DNA of the CDR3: TGTGCCAGCCTTAGCCCTTTTAACACTGAAGCTTTCTTT. Protein sequence: CASLSPFNTEAFF.

The genes are TRBV6-5 and TRBJ2-1, with TRBD2 matching over 12 bases. CDR3 length: 15 residues. Per germline, CDR1 MNHEY and CDR2 SVGAGI. Unmatched junction bases numbered 3, after V lost 2 bases and J lost 7 bases. Here the CDR3 DNA reads TGTGCCAGCAGTTACGCTAGCGGGGGGGTAAATGAGCAGTTCTTC. Translated: CASSYASGGVNEQFF.

This chain links TRBV15 with TRBJ1-3, with a weak D call TRBD1 (5 bases). The V end was cut by 1 base, the J end by 0 bases, with 13 bases between. The CDR3 extends over 17 amino acids. Germline CDR1 LNHNV, CDR2 YYDKDF (reference sequence). For the CDR3, the DNA is TGTGCCACCAGCAGAGCAGCGGGGCGACCCTCTGGAAACACCATATATTTT. This sequence encodes CATSRAAGRPSGNTIYF.

This chain links TRBV6-1 with TRBJ1-2, with D unclear. The CDR3 has 15 residues. Trimming left V 2 bases short and J 3 bases short, with 13 bases between. Germline V gene lookup returns CDR1 MNHNS and CDR2 SASEGT. CDR3 amino acids: CASSENRGPHYGYTF. CDR3 nucleotide sequence: TGTGCCAGCAGTGAAAACCGGGGTCCGCACTATGGCTACACCTTC.

The rearrangement links TRBV27 to TRBJ1-1; 8 bases are a match to TRBD1. Germline-derived CDR1 and CDR2 are MNHEY and SMNVEV (reference sequence). V was clipped by 6 bases and J by 7 bases; unmatched bases: 4. The length of the CDR3 is 12 residues. CDR3 DNA: TGTGCCAGCAGCAGCGGGACAGGTGAAGCTTTCTTT. Protein product: CASSSGTGEAFF.